This T cell receptor (beta chain) was observed in a study of cytotoxic CD8 clonotypes in ibrutinib-treated CLL. The data were produced by immunoSEQ multiplex PCR, yet TCRdb's version contains in-frame clones alone and is incomplete. The sample includes 97,000 or so clones, 78% of them seen just once. Germline CDR1 is MNHNS and CDR2 is SASEGT. V lost 1 base to trimming and J lost 9 bases, with 13 bases between them. CDR3 length equals 14 residues. The chain carries TRBV6-1 and TRBJ1-5, with D possibly being TRBD1 (5 bases). Sequencing used PBMCs, obtained after 12 months of ibrutinib treatment. This TCR was sampled from a human donor with chronic lymphocytic leukemia. For the CDR3, the DNA is TGTGCCAGCAGTGAAGGGGGCAGTTCAAGGCCCCAGCATTTT. Its translation is CASSEGGSSRPQHF.